This T cell receptor (beta chain) is from a study of blood T cells in healthy people across ages. Combining a sample-barcoded 5' primer with a J-beta primer mix, a second PCR ran for about 6 to 11 cycles. TCRdb reprocessed the 5' RACE reads with MiXCR, giving one entry per CDR3 protein. The data contain over 1,500,000 distinct CDR3 sequences, roughly two fifths of them seen just once; the ten biggest clones take up 23%. V lost 7 bases and J lost 5, with 19 bases in between. Germline V gene sequence: CDR1 SEHNR, CDR2 FQNEAQ (reference sequence). CDR3 length: 15 amino acids. In this sample, this clonotype turned up a few times. Its antigen is currently unknown. Overall study results and limits: PBMCs were not sorted, which prevented a conclusive comparison of naive versus antigen-experienced cells.

Sequencing was carried out using blood. The receptor was derived from a human donor in good health. The chain uses TRBV7-9 and TRBJ2-3, with D perhaps TRBD1 or TRBD2 (5 bases each). CDR3 DNA: TGTGCCAGCACCCCTTGGGGACCCAGGGAAGATACGCAGTATTTT. Translating it yields CASTPWGPREDTQYF.